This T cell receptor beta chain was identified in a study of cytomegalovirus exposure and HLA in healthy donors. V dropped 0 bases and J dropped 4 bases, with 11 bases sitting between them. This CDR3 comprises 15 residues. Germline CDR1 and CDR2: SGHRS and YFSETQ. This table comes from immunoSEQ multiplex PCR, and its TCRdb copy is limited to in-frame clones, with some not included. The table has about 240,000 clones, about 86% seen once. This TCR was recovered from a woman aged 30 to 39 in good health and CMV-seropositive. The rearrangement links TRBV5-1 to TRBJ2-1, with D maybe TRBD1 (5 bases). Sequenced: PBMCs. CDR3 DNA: TGCGCCAGCAGCTTGGCAGGGAACGGGTACAATGAGCAGTTCTTC. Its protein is CASSLAGNGYNEQFF.